What follows are 5 T cell receptor beta chains derived from one specimen sequenced in a study of control samples from healthy donors and cancer patients. Data came from immunoSEQ multiplex PCR; TCRdb stores just in-frame clones and leaves some out. The sample gives more than 75,000 clones, 70% to 90% of which show up once; roughly 2% is in the top ten. Sequenced input: PBMCs. These receptors were collected from a woman aged 55-69 years with head and neck cancer.

V is TRBV28 and J is TRBJ2-5; TRBD1 is a possible D gene (5 bases). In germline, CDR1 is MDHEN, CDR2 SYDVKM. The V end lost 3 bases, the J end lost 2 bases, and 13 bases lay between the germline ends. The CDR3 is 15 residues long. Written as DNA, the CDR3 is TGTGCCAGCAGTTTCTGGGGCAATACGCAAGAGACCCAGTACTTC. Amino acids: CASSFWGNTQETQYF.

V and J are TRBV7-2 and TRBJ1-5; the D is unclear. This CDR3 region has 13 residues. V was cut by 5 bases and J by 6 bases, with 11 bases left in between. Germline V lookup: CDR1 SGHTA, CDR2 FQGNSA. CDR3 nucleotides: TGTGCCAGCAGCCCGGACCGGTTTCAGCCCCAGCATTTT. It is translated as CASSPDRFQPQHF.

V gene TRBV19 combines with J gene TRBJ1-1, with 7 bases fitting TRBD1. J lost 1 base, V lost 10 bases, and 12 bases had no gene match. Germline V CDR1 and CDR2: LNHDA, SQIVND (reference sequence). This CDR3 has 15 amino acids. The CDR3 loop reads CATGPPGQPNTEAFF. For the CDR3, the DNA is TGTGCCACCGGCCCCCCGGGACAGCCGAACACTGAAGCTTTCTTT.

The rearrangement links TRBV12-3 or TRBV12-4 to TRBJ2-7; 8 nucleotides match TRBD2. CDR3 length: 13 residues. The ends lost 3 bases at V and 8 bases at J; junction bases unmatched: 6. The CDR3 here is CASSLGAGDQQYF. In DNA, the CDR3 is TGTGCCAGCAGTTTGGGAGCGGGAGACCAGCAGTACTTC.

On this clone itself: One end of the junction does not line up with germline, which may come from a read error. The chain employs TRBV30 and TRBJ2-7; 8 nucleotides agree with TRBD2. Germline CDR1 is GTSNPN and CDR2 is SVGIG (reference sequence). This CDR3 contains 11 residues. CDR3 nucleotide sequence: TGTGCCTGGAGTGCACTTAGCGGGACGCACTTC. This codes for CAWSALSGTHF.